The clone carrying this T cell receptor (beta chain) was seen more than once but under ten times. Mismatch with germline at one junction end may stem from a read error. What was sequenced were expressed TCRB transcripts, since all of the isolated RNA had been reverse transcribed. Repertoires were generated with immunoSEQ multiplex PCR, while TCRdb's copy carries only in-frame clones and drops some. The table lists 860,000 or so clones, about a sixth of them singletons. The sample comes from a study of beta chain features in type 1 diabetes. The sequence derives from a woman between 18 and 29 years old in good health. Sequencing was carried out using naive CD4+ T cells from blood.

CDR3 protein: CATTGPGQSREDF. The CDR3, as DNA: TGTGCCACCACGGGCCCGGGACAGTCGCGTGAGGACTTC. This chain links TRBV6-5 with TRBJ1-2; TRBD1 matches at 7 bases. This CDR3 spans 13 amino acids. Germline loops: CDR1 MNHEY, CDR2 SVGAGI.